This TCR beta chain was observed in a study of relationships among human T cell subsets (dated by TCRdb to the early 2010s). For the study in its entirety: Eight distinct blood T cell populations were sequenced: pan T, CD8 cytotoxic, regulatory, Th1, Th2, naive plus transitional, activated and memory cells. The investigation overall reported the following: No statistically significant differences in V, D and J usage, CDR3 length or N-nucleotide additions were observed among the seven subsets. The substantial sharing of CDR3s among Th1, Th2 and regulatory T cells was interpreted as suggesting that cell fate choices are stochastic. While more than 55% of CD8+ cytotoxic sequences came from clones with more than 100 reads, the regulatory and Th2 subsets had few clones of that kind. A CD4+CD8+ double-positive population could not be ruled out by the bead-based sorting. T cell counts went unrecorded for a couple of pan T samples, which were processed alongside pan B cells.

Comments on this clonotype: Its target antigen remains unknown. Base qualities are not provided; no much larger clone lies one nucleotide away.

Library preparation used multiplex PCR. The listed sequencing device is 454 GS FLX. TCR alpha and beta CDR3 regions were amplified from mRNA by semiquantitative ARM-PCR. In ARM-PCR, tagged nested gene-specific primers were used first, and exponential amplification was then carried out by communal superprimers. Before the first-round PCR products went through the second amplification round, exonuclease was used to remove the nested primers. Amplicons were sequenced on the 454 platform, which allows rapid sequencing of millions of DNA fragments without cloning bias. A read was counted as effective if the read could be mapped to both V and J germline segments. In the authors' own workflow: IRmap, which uses pyromap, a Smith-Waterman modification adapted to 454 sequencing errors, was used to assign reads to germline V, D and J segments. D-beta assignments were filtered with cutoffs set at the 99th percentile of alignment scores obtained from simulated random sequences. The amino acids between the conserved V-segment Y[YFLI]C motif and the J-segment [FW]GXGT motif were defined as CDR3. Repertoire diversity was estimated with a compound Poisson process model previously applied to large-scale EST data. A procedure for detecting cross-contamination was used to argue that the shared CDR3s did not come from sample contamination. TCRdb reprocessed the public reads (quality trimming at Q25 with fastp, clone calling with MiXCR) and kept in-frame beta chains. Every entry covers one CDR3 protein and lists the most common genes and DNA from its rows. The V and J calls and clone size come from TCRdb's table, not from the authors' own analysis. The sample data list around 15,000 distinct CDR3 sequences, and 62% of these were observed just once. Around 30% of the sample lies in the top ten.

Miltenyi superparamagnetic beads coated with subset-specific monoclonal antibodies were used for isolation of the T cell subsets. Every T cell population came from peripheral blood. Whole blood was subjected to Ficoll separation to obtain mononuclear cells, from which monocytes were subsequently depleted using anti-CD14 microbeads. The isolated cell populations were resuspended in RNAprotect reagent immediately. The pan T sample consisted of CD3+ T cells in general. The CDR3 contains 15 residues, cysteine and phenylalanine counted. CDR3 DNA is the only sequence kept; it has 45 bases, read in frame from the first base. The V end loses 2 bases and the J end loses 1 base, and a stretch of 10 bases separates them. Reading the germline V gene gives CDR1 MDHEN and CDR2 SYDVKM.

Recombination connected TRBV28 to TRBJ2-3, with a tentative D call of TRBD1 or TRBD2, each matching 6 bases. The sample was total T cells sorted from blood. The meaning of the sample's cell subset or site label: CD3+ T cells in general. The receptor comes from a man aged 35 to 55 in good health. The sequenced DNA: TGTGCCAGCAGTTTACCCGGGGGCGGCACAGATACGCAGTATTTT. Translation gives CASSLPGGGTDTQYF.